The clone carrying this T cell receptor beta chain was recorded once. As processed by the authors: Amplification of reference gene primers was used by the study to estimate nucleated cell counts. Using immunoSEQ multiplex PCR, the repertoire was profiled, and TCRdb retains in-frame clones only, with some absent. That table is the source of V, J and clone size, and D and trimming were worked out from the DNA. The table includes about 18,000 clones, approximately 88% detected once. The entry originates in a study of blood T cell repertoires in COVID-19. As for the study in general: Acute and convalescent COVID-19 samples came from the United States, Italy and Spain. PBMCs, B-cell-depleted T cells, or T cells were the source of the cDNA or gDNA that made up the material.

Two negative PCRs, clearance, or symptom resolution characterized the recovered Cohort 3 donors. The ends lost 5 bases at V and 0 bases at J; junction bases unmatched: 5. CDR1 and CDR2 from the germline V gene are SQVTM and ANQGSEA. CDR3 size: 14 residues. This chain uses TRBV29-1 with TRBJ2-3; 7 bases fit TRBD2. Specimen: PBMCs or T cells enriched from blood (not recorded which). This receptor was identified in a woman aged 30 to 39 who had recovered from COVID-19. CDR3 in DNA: TGCAGCGTTAATCGGCGGGGGAGCACAGATACGCAGTATTTT. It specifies CSVNRRGSTDTQYF.